The clone carrying this TCR beta chain was picked up many times. Its antigen is unknown. The data originate from a study of T cells in Graves' hyperthyroidism and ophthalmopathy. The investigators amplified TCR beta CDR3 regions from RNA transcripts. The HTBI primer set was used in a first-round RT-PCR of the TCR CDR3. TCRdb recomputed calls from the multiplex PCR reads with MiXCR, one row per CDR3 protein. The repertoire includes about 640,000 distinct CDR3 sequences, 13% to 15% of them detected once, and under 15% sits in the top ten. Ophthalmopathy cases met thresholds of Clinical Activity Score at least 3, NOSPECS grade at least 4 and duration under 3 months. Lactation, pregnancy, other autoimmune disease or uncontrolled infection excluded patients. V shed 3 bases and J shed 5 bases, with 16 bases lying between them. Germline V gene sequence: CDR1 DFQATT, CDR2 SNEGSKA (reference sequence). The length of the CDR3 is 14 residues.

Findings and limits, study-wide: Ophthalmopathy and stable hyperthyroidism were told apart by a 13 V-J model. Most clonotypes expanded in thyroid above 0.001 were likewise present in blood.

This rearrangement joins TRBV20-1 to TRBJ2-5; maybe TRBD2 (6 bases). What was sequenced was blood. This sequence was found in a woman aged 50 to 60 with Graves' ophthalmopathy. Written as DNA, the CDR3 is TGCAGTGCTAGTTCGAGGGACTCGGGGGAGACCCAGTACTTC. This codes for CSASSRDSGETQYF.